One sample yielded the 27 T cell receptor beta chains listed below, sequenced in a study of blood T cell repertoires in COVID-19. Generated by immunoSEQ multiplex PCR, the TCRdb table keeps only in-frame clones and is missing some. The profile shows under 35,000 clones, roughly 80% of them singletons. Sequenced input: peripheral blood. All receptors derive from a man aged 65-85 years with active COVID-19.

The CDR3 protein is CASVTGGRAAGELFF. The CDR3 DNA sequence: TGTGCCAGCGTAACAGGGGGCAGGGCGGCCGGGGAGCTGTTTTTT. The rearrangement links TRBV6-5 to TRBJ2-2, with 9 bases matching TRBD1. With V trimmed by 8 bases and J by 6 bases, 10 bases remained unmatched. Germline V gene lookup returns CDR1 MNHEY and CDR2 SVGAGI. The CDR3 consists of 15 residues.

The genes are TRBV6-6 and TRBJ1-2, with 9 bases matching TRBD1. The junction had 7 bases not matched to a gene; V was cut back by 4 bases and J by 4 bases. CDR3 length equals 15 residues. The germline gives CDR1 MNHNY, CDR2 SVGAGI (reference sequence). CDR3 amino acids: CASSSPGTGTYGYTF. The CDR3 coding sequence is TGTGCCAGCAGTTCACCCGGGACAGGGACCTATGGCTACACCTTC.

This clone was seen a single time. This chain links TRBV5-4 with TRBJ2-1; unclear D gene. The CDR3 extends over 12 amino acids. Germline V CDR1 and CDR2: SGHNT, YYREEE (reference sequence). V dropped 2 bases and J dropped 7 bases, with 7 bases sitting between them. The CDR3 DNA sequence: TGTGCCAGCAGCTTAATCACAAATGAGCAGTTCTTC. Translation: CASSLITNEQFF.

The CDR3 nucleotides are TGCGCCAGCAGCTTCGAGGGATACGAGCAGTACTTC. It is translated as CASSFEGYEQYF. This chain links TRBV5-1 with TRBJ2-7; a weak D match, TRBD2 (5 bases). The CDR3 loop spans 12 amino acids. V dropped 2 bases and J dropped 4 bases, with 7 bases sitting between them. Per germline, CDR1 SGHRS and CDR2 YFSETQ.

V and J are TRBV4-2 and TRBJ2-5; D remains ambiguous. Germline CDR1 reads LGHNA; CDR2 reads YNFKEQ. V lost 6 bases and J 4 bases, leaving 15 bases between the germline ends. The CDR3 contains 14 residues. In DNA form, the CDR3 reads TGTGCCAGCAGTCAGGATGAGAGTCGAGAGACCCAGTACTTC. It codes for CASSQDESRETQYF.

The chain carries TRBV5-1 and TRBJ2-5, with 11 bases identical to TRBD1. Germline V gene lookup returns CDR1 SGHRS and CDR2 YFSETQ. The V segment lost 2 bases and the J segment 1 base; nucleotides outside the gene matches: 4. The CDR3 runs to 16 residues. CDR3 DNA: TGCGCCAGCAGCTTAGGACAGGGGGCGATCCAAGAGACCCAGTACTTC. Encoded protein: CASSLGQGAIQETQYF.

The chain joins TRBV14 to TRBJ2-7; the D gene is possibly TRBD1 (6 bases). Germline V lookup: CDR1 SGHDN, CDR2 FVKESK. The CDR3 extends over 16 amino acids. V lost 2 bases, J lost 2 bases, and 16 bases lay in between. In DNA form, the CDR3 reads TGTGCCAGCAGCCAAAGGCAGGGGCGCCTCACCTACGAGCAGTACTTC. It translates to CASSQRQGRLTYEQYF.

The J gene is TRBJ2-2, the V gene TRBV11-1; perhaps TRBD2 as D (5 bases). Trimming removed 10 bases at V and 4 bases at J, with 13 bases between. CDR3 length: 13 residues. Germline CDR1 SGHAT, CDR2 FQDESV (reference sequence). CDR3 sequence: CATDRRVTGELFF. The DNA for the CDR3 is TGTGCCACCGATAGGCGGGTCACCGGGGAGCTGTTTTTT.

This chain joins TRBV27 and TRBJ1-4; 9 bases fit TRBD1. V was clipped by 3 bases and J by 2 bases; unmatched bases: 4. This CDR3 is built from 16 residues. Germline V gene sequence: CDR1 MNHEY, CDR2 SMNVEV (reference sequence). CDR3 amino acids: CASSLAGTGTNEKLFF. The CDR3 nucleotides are TGTGCCAGCAGTTTGGCCGGGACAGGGACTAATGAAAAACTGTTTTTT. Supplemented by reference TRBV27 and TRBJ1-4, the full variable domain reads EAQVTQNPRYLITVTGKKLTVTCSQNMNHEYMSWYRQDPGLGLRQIYYSMNVEVTDKGDVPEGYKVSRKEKRNFPLILESPSPNQTSLYFCASSLAGTGTNEKLFFGSGTQLSVL.

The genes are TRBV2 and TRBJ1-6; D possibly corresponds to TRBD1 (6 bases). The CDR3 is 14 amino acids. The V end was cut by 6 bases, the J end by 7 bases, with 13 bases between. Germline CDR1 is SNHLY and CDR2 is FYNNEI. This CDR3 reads CASRKTGRNSPLHF. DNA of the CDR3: TGTGCCAGCAGGAAGACAGGACGGAATTCACCCCTCCACTTT.

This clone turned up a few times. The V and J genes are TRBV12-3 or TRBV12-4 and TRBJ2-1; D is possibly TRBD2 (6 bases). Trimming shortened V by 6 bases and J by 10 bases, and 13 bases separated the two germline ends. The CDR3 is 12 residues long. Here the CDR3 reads CASRSPGVEQFF. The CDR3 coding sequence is TGTGCCAGCAGGTCACCGGGGGTGGAGCAGTTCTTC.

The CDR3 sequence is CSLKTGGSGEQYF. The CDR3 DNA sequence: TGCAGCCTTAAGACAGGGGGCTCGGGCGAGCAGTACTTC. The V call is TRBV29-1, the J call TRBJ2-7, with TRBD1 matching 10 bases. V shed 8 bases and J 6 bases; nucleotides not matched to a gene: 10. CDR1 is SQVTM and CDR2 is ANQGSEA in the germline V gene. The CDR3 contains 13 residues.

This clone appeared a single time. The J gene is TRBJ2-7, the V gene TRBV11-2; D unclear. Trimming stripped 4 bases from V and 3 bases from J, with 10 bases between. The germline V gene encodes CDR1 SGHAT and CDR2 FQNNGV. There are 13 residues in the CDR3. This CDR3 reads CASSSSSVYEQYF. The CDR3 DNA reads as TGTGCCAGCAGCTCGTCGAGCGTCTACGAGCAGTACTTC.

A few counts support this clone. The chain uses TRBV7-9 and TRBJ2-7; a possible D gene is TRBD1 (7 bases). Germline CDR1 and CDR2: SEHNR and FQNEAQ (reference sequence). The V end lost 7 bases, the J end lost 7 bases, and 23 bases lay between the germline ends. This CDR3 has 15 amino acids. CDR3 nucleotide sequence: TGTGCCAGCACCCCTCGTGGACAGGAGGGCAGAGAGCAGTACTTC. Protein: CASTPRGQEGREQYF.

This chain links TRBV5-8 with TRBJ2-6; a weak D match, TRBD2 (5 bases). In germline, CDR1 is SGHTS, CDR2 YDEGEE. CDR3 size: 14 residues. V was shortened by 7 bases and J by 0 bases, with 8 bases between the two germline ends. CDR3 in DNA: TGTGCCAGCGGAGGTTACTCTGGGGCCAACGTCCTGACTTTC. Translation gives CASGGYSGANVLTF.

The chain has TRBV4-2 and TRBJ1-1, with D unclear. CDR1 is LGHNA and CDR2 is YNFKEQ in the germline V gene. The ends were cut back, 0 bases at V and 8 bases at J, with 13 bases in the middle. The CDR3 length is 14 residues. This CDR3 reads CASSQDRFLREAFF. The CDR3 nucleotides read TGTGCCAGCAGCCAAGATAGGTTCCTGAGGGAAGCTTTCTTT.

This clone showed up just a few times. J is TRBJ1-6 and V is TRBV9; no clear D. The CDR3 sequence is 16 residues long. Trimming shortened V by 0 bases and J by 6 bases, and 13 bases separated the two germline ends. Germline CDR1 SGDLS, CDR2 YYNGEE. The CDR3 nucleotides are TGTGCCAGCAGCGTAGGGAGGGAAGGAGGTAATTCACCCCTCCACTTT. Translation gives CASSVGREGGNSPLHF.

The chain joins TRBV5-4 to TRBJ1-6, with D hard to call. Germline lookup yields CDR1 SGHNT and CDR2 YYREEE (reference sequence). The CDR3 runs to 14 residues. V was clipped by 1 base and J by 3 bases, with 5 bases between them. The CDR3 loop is CASSLRGYNSPLHF. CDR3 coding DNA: TGTGCCAGCAGCTTGCGGGGCTATAATTCACCCCTCCACTTT.

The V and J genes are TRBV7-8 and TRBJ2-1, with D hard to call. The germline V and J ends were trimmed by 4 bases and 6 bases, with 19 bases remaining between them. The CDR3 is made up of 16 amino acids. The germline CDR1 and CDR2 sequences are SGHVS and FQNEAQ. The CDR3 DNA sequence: TGTGCCAGCAGCTCAGCGAGGCTATTCGGGTCCAATGAGCAGTTCTTC. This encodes CASSSARLFGSNEQFF.

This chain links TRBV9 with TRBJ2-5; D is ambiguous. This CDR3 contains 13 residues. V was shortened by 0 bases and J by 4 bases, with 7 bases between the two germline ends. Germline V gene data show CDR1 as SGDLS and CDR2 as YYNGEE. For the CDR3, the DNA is TGTGCCAGCAGCGTAGGTAGAGCAGAGACCCAGTACTTC. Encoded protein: CASSVGRAETQYF.

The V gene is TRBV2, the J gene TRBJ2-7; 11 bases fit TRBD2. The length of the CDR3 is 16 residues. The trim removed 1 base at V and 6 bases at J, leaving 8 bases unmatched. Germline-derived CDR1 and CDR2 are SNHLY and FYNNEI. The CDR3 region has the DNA TGTGCCAGCAGTGAAGGCCTAGCGGGGGGTCAAGGCGAGCAGTACTTC. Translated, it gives CASSEGLAGGQGEQYF.

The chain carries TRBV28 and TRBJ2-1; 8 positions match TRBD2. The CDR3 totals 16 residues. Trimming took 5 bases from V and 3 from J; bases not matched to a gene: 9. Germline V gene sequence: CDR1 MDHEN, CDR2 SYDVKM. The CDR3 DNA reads TGTGCCAGCAGTCCCCGAGCGGGAGTAAGCTACAATGAGCAGTTCTTC. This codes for CASSPRAGVSYNEQFF.

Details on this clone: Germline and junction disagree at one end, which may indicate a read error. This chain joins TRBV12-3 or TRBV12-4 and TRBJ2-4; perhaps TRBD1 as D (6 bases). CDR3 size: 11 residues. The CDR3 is CASRNRDKILF. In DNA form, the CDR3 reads TGTGCCAGCAGAAACCGGGACAAAATATTGTTC.

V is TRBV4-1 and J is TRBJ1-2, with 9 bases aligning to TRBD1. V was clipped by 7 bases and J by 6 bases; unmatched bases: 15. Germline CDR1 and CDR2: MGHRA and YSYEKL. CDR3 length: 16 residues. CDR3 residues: CASTLGSTGGTNGYTF. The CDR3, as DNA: TGCGCCAGCACTCTGGGATCGACAGGGGGTACCAATGGCTACACCTTC.

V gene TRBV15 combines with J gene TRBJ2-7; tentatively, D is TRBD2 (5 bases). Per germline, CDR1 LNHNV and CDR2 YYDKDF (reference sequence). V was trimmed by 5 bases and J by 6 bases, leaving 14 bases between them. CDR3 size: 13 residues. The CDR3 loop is CATSYAMGAEQYF. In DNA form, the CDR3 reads TGTGCCACCAGCTATGCGATGGGAGCCGAGCAGTACTTC.

The CDR3 bases are TGCGCCAGCAGCCAAGGGCCCCAGGGGTGGGACGAGCAGTACTTC. Translation gives CASSQGPQGWDEQYF. This chain joins TRBV4-1 and TRBJ2-7; TRBD1 is a possible D gene (6 bases). CDR1 is MGHRA, CDR2 YSYEKL, per germline. V was shortened by 1 base and J by 5 bases, with 15 bases between the two germline ends. This CDR3 spans 15 amino acids.

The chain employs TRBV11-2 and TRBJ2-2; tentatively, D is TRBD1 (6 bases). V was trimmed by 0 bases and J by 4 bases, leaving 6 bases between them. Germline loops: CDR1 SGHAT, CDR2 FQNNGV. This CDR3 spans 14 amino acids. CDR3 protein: CASSLEQGTGELFF. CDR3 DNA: TGTGCCAGCAGCTTAGAACAGGGCACCGGGGAGCTGTTTTTT.